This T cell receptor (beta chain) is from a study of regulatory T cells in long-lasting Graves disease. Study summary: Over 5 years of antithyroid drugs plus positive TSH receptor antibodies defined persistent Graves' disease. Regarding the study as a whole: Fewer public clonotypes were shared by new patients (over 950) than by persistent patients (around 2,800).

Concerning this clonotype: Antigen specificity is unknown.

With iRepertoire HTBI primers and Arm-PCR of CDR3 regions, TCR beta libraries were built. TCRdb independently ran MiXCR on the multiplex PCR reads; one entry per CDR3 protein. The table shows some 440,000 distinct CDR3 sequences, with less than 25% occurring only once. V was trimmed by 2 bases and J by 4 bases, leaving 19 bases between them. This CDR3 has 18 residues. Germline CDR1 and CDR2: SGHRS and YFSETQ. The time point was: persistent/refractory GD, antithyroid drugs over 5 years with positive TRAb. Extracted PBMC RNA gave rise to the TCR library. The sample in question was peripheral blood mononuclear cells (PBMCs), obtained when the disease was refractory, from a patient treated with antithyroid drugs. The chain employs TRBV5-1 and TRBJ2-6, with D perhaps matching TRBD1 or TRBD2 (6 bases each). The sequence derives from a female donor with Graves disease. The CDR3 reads CASSFSGALKTGANVLTF. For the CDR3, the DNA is TGCGCCAGCAGCTTTTCGGGGGCCTTAAAAACAGGGGCCAACGTCCTGACTTTC.